The 2 T cell receptor beta chains below come from one sample, sequenced in a study of cytomegalovirus exposure and HLA in healthy donors. Use of 60 Vbeta and 13 Jbeta primers characterized the PCR. Profiled with immunoSEQ multiplex PCR; TCRdb holds only in-frame clones, not every one. The repertoire holds around 150,000 clones, with roughly 77% as singletons. The specimen was PBMCs. Receptors were obtained from a woman between 18 and 29 years old in good health and CMV-seronegative.

This clone came up a few times. The V and J genes are TRBV6-6 and TRBJ1-1; no clear D gene. The ends were cut back, 0 bases at V and 5 bases at J, with 10 bases in the middle. Per germline, CDR1 MNHNY and CDR2 SVGAGI (reference sequence). The CDR3 covers 14 residues. CDR3 nucleotide sequence: TGTGCCAGCAGTTACTCGCAGGCCGGAACTGAAGCTTTCTTT. Protein sequence: CASSYSQAGTEAFF.

This clone was detected a few times. This chain connects TRBV2 to TRBJ1-3, with D hard to call. The V and J ends lost 6 bases and 0 bases respectively, with 6 bases between them. Germline V gene data show CDR1 as SNHLY and CDR2 as FYNNEI. The CDR3 is made up of 13 amino acids. Here the CDR3 reads CASRAGSGNTIYF. The CDR3 DNA sequence: TGTGCCAGCAGGGCAGGCTCTGGAAACACCATATATTTT.